Shown below are 5 T cell receptor beta chains from a single sample sequenced in a study of blood T cells in healthy people across ages. Then a second PCR, running about 6 to 12 cycles, was carried out with a sample-barcoded 5' primer and a J-beta primer mix. TCRdb re-called the 5' RACE reads through MiXCR, storing one row per CDR3 protein. Seen here are about 680,000 distinct CDR3 sequences, roughly 50% observed once, and the top ten hold roughly a third. The sample consisted of blood. The receptors derive from a woman aged 55-75 years in good health.

This clonotype was recorded a few times. This chain links TRBV10-3 with TRBJ2-5, with D unclear. CDR1 and CDR2 (germline): ENHRY, SYGVKD. The CDR3 is 13 residues long. Trimming removed 3 bases at V and 5 bases at J, with 10 bases between. The chain's CDR3 is CAISDTRRETQYF. DNA of the CDR3: TGTGCCATCAGTGATACCCGGCGGGAGACCCAGTACTTC.

The rearrangement joins TRBV6-1 to TRBJ2-1; 12 bases are a match to TRBD2. The CDR3 totals 15 residues. CDR1 MNHNS and CDR2 SASEGT come from the germline V gene. The trim removed 3 bases at V and 10 bases at J, leaving 7 bases unmatched. The CDR3 protein is CASSDFGTSGREQFF. DNA for the CDR3: TGTGCCAGCAGTGATTTTGGGACTAGCGGGCGGGAGCAGTTCTTC.

This clonotype was seen only a few times. The V gene is TRBV7-2, the J gene TRBJ2-7; D call uncertain. V was shortened by 0 bases and J by 2 bases, with 11 bases between the two germline ends. The CDR3 sequence is 15 residues long. Germline V gene data show CDR1 as SGHTA and CDR2 as FQGNSA. CDR3 loop: CASSLARPSTYEQYF. The CDR3 DNA follows: TGTGCCAGCAGCTTAGCGCGGCCCAGCACCTACGAGCAGTACTTC.

V gene TRBV7-9 combines with J gene TRBJ2-4, with 15 positions matching TRBD2. There are 19 residues in the CDR3. Germline CDR1 reads SEHNR; CDR2 reads FQNEAQ (reference sequence). Germline trimming cut 4 bases from V and 0 bases from J; bases unmatched to any gene: 7. In DNA form, the CDR3 reads TGTGCCAGCAGCTGGGGCGGACTAGCGGGAGGGCTAGCCAAAAACATTCAGTACTTC. Translation gives CASSWGGLAGGLAKNIQYF.

This chain joins TRBV20-1 and TRBJ2-1; 11 nucleotides align to TRBD2. The germline V gene encodes CDR1 DFQATT and CDR2 SNEGSKA (reference sequence). Trimming removed 5 bases from V and 5 bases from J; junction bases left unmatched: 5. This CDR3 has 14 amino acids. The CDR3 DNA reads as TGCAGTGCTCCTAGCGGGAGGACGCACAATGAGCAGTTCTTC. Its protein product is CSAPSGRTHNEQFF.